Only one count was recorded for the clone carrying this TCR beta chain. Germline CDR1 and CDR2: MGHRA and YSYEKL. Deletions cut 4 bases from V and 4 bases from J, with 10 bases between. The CDR3 contains 14 residues. In the study's own analysis: How many nucleated cells were present was estimated from reference gene primer amplification. Produced via immunoSEQ multiplex PCR; TCRdb's table is partial and in-frame only. That table furnishes V, J and clone size, whereas the DNA furnished D and trimming. The sample comprises more than 35,000 clones, roughly 75% of which are singletons, and over 15% rests with the top ten. The data were taken from a study of blood T cell repertoires in COVID-19. Study-level background: Samples representing acute and convalescent COVID-19 were sourced from the United States, Italy and Spain. PBMCs, B-cell-depleted T cells, or T cells provided the cDNA or gDNA that made up the material.

The V gene is TRBV4-1, the J gene TRBJ2-2; tentative D call: TRBD1 (6 bases). Sequenced material: peripheral blood. This clonotype originated in a man aged 65-85 years with acute or convalescent COVID-19. DNA for the CDR3: TGCGCCAGCAGCCGGGGGCGAACCACCGGGGAGCTGTTTTTT. This gives the protein CASSRGRTTGELFF.